The TCR beta chain described here comes from a study of beta chain features in type 1 diabetes. Comment on this clone: No antigen is known for it.

TCRB transcripts that were expressed got sequenced, as all of the isolated RNA had been reverse transcribed. This table comes from immunoSEQ multiplex PCR, and its TCRdb copy is limited to in-frame clones, with some not included. The sample lists about 210,000 clones, approximately 10% occurring once. The CDR3 runs 15 residues. Germline CDR1 SGHTA, CDR2 FQGNSA. The study, taken as a whole, reports: Individuals with type 1 diabetes displayed fewer insertions and more deletions at VDJ junctions. Significant though moderate, a shortening of TCRB CDR3s appeared in all four CD4+ subsets of Type 1 diabetes patients.

Sequenced material: central memory CD4+ T cells from blood. The clonotype originates from a man younger than 30 in good health. This chain links TRBV7-2 with TRBJ2-5; 7 bases are a match to TRBD1. The J call is in doubt because the DNA end fits TRBJ2-7 better. As DNA, the CDR3 is TGTGCCAGCAGCCTCACAGGGGTCGTCGGCTACGAGCAGTACTTC. Amino acids: CASSLTGVVGYEQYF.